This T cell receptor (beta chain) was retrieved from a study of T cells after somatic rescue of genetic block. The CDR3 runs to 14 residues. The V gene end was trimmed by 4 bases and the J gene end by 7 bases; junction bases not matched to a gene: 8. Germline-derived CDR1 and CDR2 are SGDLS and YYNGEE. Using immunoSEQ multiplex PCR, the repertoire was profiled, and TCRdb retains in-frame clones only, with some absent. This table has 12,000 or so clones, about 81% appearing once. Sequences were obtained from peripheral blood mononuclear cells (PBMCs). The receptor was derived from a boy younger than 18. The chain is built from TRBV9 and TRBJ2-3, with 8 bases fitting TRBD1. CDR3 nucleotides: TGTGCCAGCAGCCTATGGACAGGGAGGAATACGCAGTATTTT. This encodes CASSLWTGRNTQYF.